The entry that follows covers one T cell receptor (beta chain) sequence. Its antigen is unknown. The record has no base qualities; no much larger clone is one base away. The donors were healthy, HIV-negative adults with no recently reported acute infections or vaccinations. Only Caucasian adults living in Nashville, Tennessee, USA were represented among the donors. CD4+ T cells were enriched by magnetic negative selection; naive cells were then positively selected on CD45RA, and the negative fraction formed the memory subset. Blood was obtained by leukapheresis, after which PBMCs were separated by Ficoll-Histopaque density gradient centrifugation and cryopreserved in liquid nitrogen vapor phase. Analytical flow cytometry was used to check the purity and quantity of each magnetically sorted T cell population. From each sorted fraction, genomic DNA was isolated and quantified by UV absorbance on a Nanodrop 2000c.

These data come from a study of shared clonotypes between healthy human individuals (dated by TCRdb to 2019 to 2021). A note on the overall study: The cohort comprised a couple of women and three men aged 18 to 49 years. For each donor, CD4 naive and CD4 memory were each given three plates, CD8 naive was given two plates, and CD8 memory was given one plate. To estimate repertoire size and how much clonotype sharing occurs between individuals, the study deeply sequenced the blood TCR repertoires of roughly 5 healthy adults. Different laboratories and diverse techniques were used to prepare libraries and sequence TCR repertoires, to increase sequencing depth and limit assay-specific biases. Each donor's leukapheresis produced roughly between roughly 0.85 and 10 billion PBMCs.

There are 15 amino acids in the CDR3, from cysteine to phenylalanine inclusive. The entry retains the CDR3 DNA only, 45 bases that are in frame from base 1. V is cut back by 1 base and J by 9 bases, with 3 bases in the junction unmatched. Per the germline V gene, LGHNA is the CDR1 and YNFKEQ is the CDR2. What the study reported, not specific to this receptor: The genetic and exposure-history diversity represented was limited by the small number of donors. Based on pairwise subsampling, the degree of clonotype sharing among donors was expected to be affected by sequencing depth. Rarefaction of sorted-subset datasets indicated incomplete sequencing despite the large sequencing depth. Sharing across a handful of donors was observed for 4.5% to 6.5% of naive CD4, 3% to 3.5% of naive CD8, 2.3% of memory CD4, and around 0.4% of memory CD8 clonotypes. Estimated clonotype richness was generally larger for naive than for memory subsets. Compared with non-shared clonotypes, the clonotypes found in all four sorted-subset donors had higher generation probabilities. Sampling was restricted to blood, and TCR repertoires in tissues likely differ from the TCR repertoires found in blood.

Using the deep immunoSEQ assay, multiplex PCR amplified TCR CDR3 regions from genomic DNA. Extracted genomic DNA from each cell subset was spread evenly across all wells of several immunoSEQ 96-well plates, with each plate serving as a replicate. For sorted subsets, each replicate PCR was loaded with about 0.2 ug genomic DNA, equivalent to about 33,000 T cell genomes. Purified libraries were quantified with a Qubit 3.0 fluorometer, sized on a Bioanalyzer 2100, and re-quantified with the KAPA Library Quantification kit. Every immunoSEQ 96-well plate was sequenced on a dedicated single-read 150-cycle Illumina NextSeq 550 flow cell. From the authors' description of their analysis: Because the immunoSEQ output held only junctional sequences and lacked quality scores, the filtering could not match the filtering applied to full-length reads. To assign V/J genes and CDR3, sequences were annotated against IMGT germline references using PyIR, a Python wrapper for IgBLAST v1.9. Reads were filtered out if the reads had weak V/J assignments (E-value above 1e-6), no CDR3, stop codons, out-of-frame junctions, or ambiguous translated residues. V3J clonotypes were defined by identical inferred V gene, J gene, and CDR3 amino acid sequence. Percentage overlap between repertoires was calculated by dividing the number of shared unique clonotypes by the size of the smaller repertoire. Repertoire richness was assessed with RTK rarefaction, the Chao1 estimator, and Recon v2.1 estimates of unobserved clonotypes. Generation probabilities were computed with OLGA for all TCRbeta clonotypes obtained by the gDNA method from a few donors. Here the immuneACCESS table is served through TCRdb, limited to in-frame sequences with V and J called. Missing clones are a known gap in these copies; in checked studies unresolved V genes cover under half, and the rest lacks a known reason. That table furnishes V, J and clone size, whereas the DNA furnished D and trimming. This sample holds approximately 2.3 million clones; more than 85% were observed only once. The ten largest clones take up under 0.45% of the sample.

Sequencing input: naive CD4+ T cells from PBMCs. The cell subset or site label, as the study defines it: CD45RA+ positively selected. Rearrangement joined TRBV4-2 to TRBJ2-1, with 13 bases in between that match TRBD2. The clonotype comes from a man aged 18 to 29 in good health. Some clones in this sample may be carry-over from other donors' samples. The DNA reads TGTGCCAGCAGCCAAGGAGGACTAGCGGGAGCTGAGCAGTTCTTC. Its coded protein is CASSQGGLAGAEQFF.